A single TCR beta chain is shown here with its context. The germline V gene encodes CDR1 KGHSH and CDR2 LQKENI. The CDR3 length is 12 residues. V was shortened by 6 bases and J by 4 bases, with 9 bases between the two germline ends. This specimen belongs to a study of blood T cell repertoires in COVID-19. About the research overall: Acute and convalescent COVID-19 samples came from the United States, Italy and Spain. Sample material is recorded as cDNA or gDNA derived from T cells, B-cell-depleted T cells, or PBMCs.

As originally analysed: Reference gene primer amplification yielded estimated nucleated cell counts. Only in-frame clones appear in the TCRdb table, and some are missing; sequencing was by immunoSEQ multiplex PCR. Clone size and V and J calls were adopted from that table, with D and trimming inferred from the DNA. Of 350,000 or so clones listed, 83% were seen once; the top ten hold 2.5% to 3%. The gene calls are TRBV18 and TRBJ1-1; D call uncertain. What was sequenced was peripheral blood. The sequence derives from a man aged 25 to 45 with active or convalescent COVID-19. The CDR3 loop reads CASSQRGTEAFF. The CDR3 region has the DNA TGTGCCAGCTCGCAACGGGGCACTGAAGCTTTCTTT.